A selection of T cell receptor beta chains follows, all from one sample in a study of immune evolution from preneoplasia to lung adenocarcinoma. TCRdb keeps only in-frame clones here, not all; method: immunoSEQ multiplex PCR. The sample holds 810 or so clones, 35% to 45% seen once. Sequenced material: FFPE normal lung tissue adjacent to the tumor. These receptors were collected from a person aged 45 to 59 with lung adenocarcinoma. Each CDR3 is given with its conserved first and last residue. A D gene is named only where the DNA matches it firmly. Clone sizes are given selectively: once, few, many, or a class where the clone is expanded.

CDR3 protein	CDR3 DNA	V gene	clone size	D gene	J gene
CATSRDISTGSIHEQYF	TGTGCCACCAGCAGAGACATTTCGACAGGGAGTATCCACGAGCAGTACTTC	TRBV15	NA	TRBD1	TRBJ2-7
CASSVGSGSGETQYF	TGTGCCAGCAGCGTAGGTTCGGGATCGGGAGAGACCCAGTACTTC	TRBV9	once	NA	TRBJ2-5
CAIGGIGRNNQPQHF	TGTGCCATCGGGGGTATTGGGAGGAACAATCAGCCCCAGCATTTT	TRBV10-3	few	NA	TRBJ1-5
CASSRDLWETQYF	TGTGCCAGCAGCCGAGACTTGTGGGAGACCCAGTACTTC	TRBV5-4	few	NA	TRBJ2-5
CASSGQGHNQPQHF	TGTGCCAGTTCGGGACAGGGACACAATCAGCCCCAGCATTTT	TRBV19	NA	TRBD1	TRBJ1-5
CASSPGTSRDYEQYF	TGTGCCAGCAGCCCCGGGACTAGCAGAGACTACGAGCAGTACTTC	TRBV7-9	NA	TRBD2	TRBJ2-7
CASSLYYNYEQYF	TGCGCCAGCAGCTTGTACTATAATTACGAGCAGTACTTC	TRBV5-1	NA	NA	TRBJ2-7
CASSQQGNTEAFF	TGTGCCAGCAGTCAACAGGGAAATACTGAAGCTTTCTTT	TRBV27	NA	NA	TRBJ1-1
CASSSRPAGDTQYF	TGTGCCAGCAGCTCCCGACCGGCAGGGGATACGCAGTATTTT	TRBV11-2	few	NA	TRBJ2-3
CSVGGEGNQPQHF	TGCAGCGTTGGGGGTGAGGGTAATCAGCCCCAGCATTTT	TRBV29-1	NA	NA	TRBJ1-5
CASSQDLTNEQFF	TGCGCCAGCAGCCAAGATTTGACAAATGAGCAGTTCTTC	TRBV4-3	few	NA	TRBJ2-1
CASSAGTHTEAFF	TGCGCCAGCAGCGCCGGGACACACACTGAAGCTTTCTTT	TRBV4-3	NA	NA	TRBJ1-1
CACQGLPNTDTQYF	TGTGCCTGCCAGGGACTACCAAACACAGATACGCAGTATTTT	TRBV30	NA	TRBD2	TRBJ2-3
CASFSSSYEQYF	TGTGCCAGCTTCTCAAGCTCCTACGAGCAGTACTTC	TRBV27	NA	NA	TRBJ2-7
CASSLVEGAYTEAFF	TGTGCCAGCAGCTTAGTAGAGGGGGCTTACACTGAAGCTTTCTTT	TRBV11-2	NA	TRBD1	TRBJ1-1
CASSVASGSPLHF	TGTGCCAGCAGCGTAGCTTCGGGGTCACCCCTCCACTTT	TRBV9	NA	NA	TRBJ1-6
CASSQPGTGNTEAFF	TGTGCCAGCAGCCAACCCGGGACAGGGAACACTGAAGCTTTCTTT	TRBV4-2	NA	TRBD1	TRBJ1-1
CASRIGQGGDTQYF	TGTGCCAGCAGGATCGGACAGGGGGGGGATACGCAGTATTTT	TRBV7-8	hyperexpanded	TRBD1	TRBJ2-3
CASSPEWTPRETQYF	TGCGCCAGCAGCCCAGAGTGGACTCCCAGAGAGACCCAGTACTTC	TRBV4-1	NA	NA	TRBJ2-5
CASSPPDRGNTEAFF	TGTGCCAGCTCACCCCCCGACCGGGGGAACACTGAAGCTTTCTTT	TRBV18	few	NA	TRBJ1-1
CASSFFTGDTDTQYF	TGCGCCAGCAGCTTTTTTACCGGGGATACAGATACGCAGTATTTT	TRBV5-1	NA	NA	TRBJ2-3
CASSQGLSGGSTDTQYF	TGCGCCAGCAGCCAAGGACTCAGCGGGGGAAGCACAGATACGCAGTATTTT	TRBV4-3	NA	TRBD2	TRBJ2-3
CASSGVPRDRVTEAFF	TGTGCCAGCAGTGGGGTCCCCCGGGACAGGGTCACTGAAGCTTTCTTT	TRBV27	NA	TRBD1	TRBJ1-1
CASSPLLDNYEQYF	TGTGCCAGCAGCCCCCTCCTCGACAACTACGAGCAGTACTTC	TRBV14	NA	NA	TRBJ2-7
CASSQVYRGTNEKLFF	TGCGCCAGCAGCCAAGTCTACAGGGGAACTAATGAAAAACTGTTTTTT	TRBV4-1	few	TRBD1	TRBJ1-4
CATSRGRGDTEAFF	TGTGCCACCAGCAGAGGAAGGGGGGACACTGAAGCTTTCTTT	TRBV15	NA	NA	TRBJ1-1
CASSYATGVDF	TGTGCCAGCAGTTACGCGACAGGGGTGGACTTC	TRBV28	few	TRBD1	TRBJ2-7
CASSPGRGGYNEQFF	TGTGCCAGCAGCCCGGGTAGGGGAGGCTACAATGAGCAGTTCTTC	TRBV9	few	NA	TRBJ2-1
CASSLGDRAYNEQFF	TGTGCCAGCAGCTTGGGTGACAGAGCCTACAATGAGCAATTCTTC	TRBV5-6	few	NA	TRBJ2-1
CATSLYGSYNEQFF	TGTGCCACCAGTCTATACGGGTCCTACAATGAGCAGTTCTTC	TRBV15	NA	NA	TRBJ2-1
CASSLASGTPWEQYF	TGTGCCAGCAGCTTAGCTAGCGGGACCCCTTGGGAGCAGTACTTC	TRBV7-2	NA	TRBD2	TRBJ2-7
CASSRGYTGELFF	TGTGCCAGCTCAAGAGGGTACACCGGGGAGCTGTTTTTT	TRBV9	NA	NA	TRBJ2-2
CASSTSGTGAYGYTF	TGTGCCAGCAGCACCTCCGGGACAGGGGCGTATGGCTACACCTTC	TRBV5-5	NA	TRBD1	TRBJ1-2
CASSVGERLAGGVEQYF	TGTGCCAGCAGCGTAGGAGAGCGGCTAGCGGGGGGCGTGGAGCAGTACTTC	TRBV9	NA	TRBD2	TRBJ2-7
CASFNSPGHQETQYF	TGTGCTAGTTTTAACTCTCCCGGTCACCAAGAGACCCAGTACTTC	TRBV12-5	NA	NA	TRBJ2-5
CASSPGQTYEQYF	TGTGCCAGCAGCCCGGGACAGACCTACGAGCAGTACTTC	TRBV28	NA	TRBD1	TRBJ2-7
CASSPQGLGNQPQHF	TGTGCCAGCTCACCACAGGGGCTAGGCAATCAGCCCCAGCATTTT	TRBV18	NA	NA	TRBJ1-5
CASSLYTDTQYF	TGTGCCAGCAGCTTATACACAGATACGCAGTATTTT	TRBV7-9	NA	NA	TRBJ2-3
CASSLTGETEAFF	TGCGCCAGCAGTCTGACAGGGGAAACTGAAGCTTTCTTT	TRBV5-1	once	TRBD1	TRBJ1-1
CASSKTGTGSTDTQYF	TGTGCCAGCAGCAAAACCGGGACAGGGTCCACAGATACGCAGTATTTT	TRBV11-3	NA	TRBD1	TRBJ2-3